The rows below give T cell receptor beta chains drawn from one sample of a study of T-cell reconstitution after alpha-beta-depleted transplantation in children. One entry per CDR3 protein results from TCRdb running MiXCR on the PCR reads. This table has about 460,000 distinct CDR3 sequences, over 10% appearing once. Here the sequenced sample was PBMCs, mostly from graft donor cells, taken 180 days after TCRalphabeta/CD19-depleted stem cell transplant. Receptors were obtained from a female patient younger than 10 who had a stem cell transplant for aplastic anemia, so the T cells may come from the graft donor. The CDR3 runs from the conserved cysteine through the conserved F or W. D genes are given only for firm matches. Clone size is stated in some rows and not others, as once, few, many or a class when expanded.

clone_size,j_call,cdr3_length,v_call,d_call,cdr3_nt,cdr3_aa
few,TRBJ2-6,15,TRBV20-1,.,TGCAGTGCAAGACTAACGGGGACTGGGGCCAACGTCCTGACTTTC,CSARLTGTGANVLTF
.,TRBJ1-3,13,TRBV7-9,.,TGTGCCAGCAGACTCCTCTCTGGAAACACCATATATTTT,CASRLLSGNTIYF
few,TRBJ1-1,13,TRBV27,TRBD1,TGTGCCAGCAGTTACTCAACAGGGGCTGAAGCTTTCTTT,CASSYSTGAEAFF
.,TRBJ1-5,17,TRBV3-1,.,TGTGCCAGCAGCCAAGGCGGGCATTCAGGGCCCAATCAGCCCCACCATTTT,CASSQGGHSGPNQPHHF
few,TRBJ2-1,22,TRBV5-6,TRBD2,TGTGCCAGCAGCTTGGGTTTTCGAGGGGCAACTAGCGGGAGGAACTCCTACAATGAGCAGTTCTTC,CASSLGFRGATSGRNSYNEQFF
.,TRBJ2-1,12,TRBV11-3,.,TGTGCCAGCAGCTTACAGACCCATGAGCAGTTCTTC,CASSLQTHEQFF
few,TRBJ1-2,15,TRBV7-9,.,TGTGCCAGCAGCTTCGCCCAGGGTCCGAAAGATGGCTACACCTTC,CASSFAQGPKDGYTF
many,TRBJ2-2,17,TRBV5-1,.,TGCGCCAGCAGAGGGGGGACCCTAGGCCCCAACACCGGGGAGCTGTTTTTT,CASRGGTLGPNTGELFF
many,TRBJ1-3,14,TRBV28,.,TGTGCCAGCAGTTCCGGGACGGCTGGAAACACCATATATTTT,CASSSGTAGNTIYF
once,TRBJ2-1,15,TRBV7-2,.,TGTGCCAGCAGCTTAGGGCGGTTAGACTACAATGAGCAGTTCTTC,CASSLGRLDYNEQFF
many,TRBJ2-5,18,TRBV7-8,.,TGTGCCAGCAGCTCCCACCTCGTAACTCCTAGGCGGCAAGAGACCCAGTACTTC,CASSSHLVTPRRQETQYF
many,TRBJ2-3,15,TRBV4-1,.,TGCGCCAGCAGCGAAACAGATAGGGCCACAGATACGCAGTATTTT,CASSETDRATDTQYF
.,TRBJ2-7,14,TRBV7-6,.,TGTGCCAGCAGCTTATCGGCCCTAGGGAGCGAGCAGTACTTC,CASSLSALGSEQYF
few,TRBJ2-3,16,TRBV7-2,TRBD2,TGTGCCAGCAGCTTAGCTAGCGGGAGATACACAGATACGCAGTATTTT,CASSLASGRYTDTQYF
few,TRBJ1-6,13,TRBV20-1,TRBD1,TGCAGTGCTAGGACAGGGAGGGGATCACCCCTCCACTTT,CSARTGRGSPLHF
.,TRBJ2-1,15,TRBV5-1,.,TGCGCCAGCAGCCCCGGGGCCCACCCGGGCTATGAGCAGTTCTTC,CASSPGAHPGYEQFF
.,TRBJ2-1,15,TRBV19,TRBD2,TGTGCCAGTAGTATCGGTCTAGCGGGAGCCAATGAGCAGTTCTTC,CASSIGLAGANEQFF
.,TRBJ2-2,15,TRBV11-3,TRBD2,TGTGCCAGCAGCCGGACTAGCGGGTACACCGGGGAGCCGTTTTTT,CASSRTSGYTGEPFF
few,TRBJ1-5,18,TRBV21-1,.,TGTGCCAGCAGCAAAGTGAAAAGGGGACAGAGAAACAATCAGCCCCAGCATTTT,CASSKVKRGQRNNQPQHF
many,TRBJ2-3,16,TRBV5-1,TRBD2,TGCGCCAGCAGCTATTTAGCGGGAGGGCCGGCAGATACGCAGTATTTT,CASSYLAGGPADTQYF
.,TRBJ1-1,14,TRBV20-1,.,TGCAGTGCCGTTTCACGGCGGGGTCACACTGAAGCTTTCTTT,CSAVSRRGHTEAFF
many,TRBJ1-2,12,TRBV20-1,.,TGCAGTGCTAGGTGGCCGGTTTATGGCTACACCTTC,CSARWPVYGYTF
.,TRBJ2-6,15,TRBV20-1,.,TGCAGTGCTAGAGCACAAGCGGATGGGGCCAACGTCCTGACTTTC,CSARAQADGANVLTF
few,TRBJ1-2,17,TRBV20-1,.,TGCAGTGCTAGTTCCCGTACAGGGTATTGGGGCTACTATGGCTACACCTTC,CSASSRTGYWGYYGYTF
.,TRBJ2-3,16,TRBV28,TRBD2,TGTGCCAGCAGTTCCCCGGGGGGAATGGGGACAGATACGCAGTATTTT,CASSSPGGMGTDTQYF
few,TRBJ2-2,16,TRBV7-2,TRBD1,TGTGCCAGCAGCTTAAAGGGGGCGATCCTTTCCGGGGAGCTGTTTTTT,CASSLKGAILSGELFF
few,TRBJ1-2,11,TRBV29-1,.,TGCAGCGCTGGGGGTAACTATGGCTACACCTTC,CSAGGNYGYTF
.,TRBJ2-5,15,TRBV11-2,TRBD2,TGTGCCAGCAGCCGCCGTCGGGACTATGGAGAGACCCAGTACTTC,CASSRRRDYGETQYF
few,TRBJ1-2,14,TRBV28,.,TGTGCCAGCAGTTCCCCGGGACGGGTCTATGGCTACACCTTC,CASSSPGRVYGYTF
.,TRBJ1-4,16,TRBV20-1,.,TGCAGTGCTAGAGATCTGGCGGGCAGGGGTCGGGAAAAACTGTTTTTT,CSARDLAGRGREKLFF
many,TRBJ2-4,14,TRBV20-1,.,TGCAGTGCCTCGGGTCGGGGGTATTTAGACATTCAGTACTTC,CSASGRGYLDIQYF
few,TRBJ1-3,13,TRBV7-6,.,TGTGCCAGCAGCTTCTTGAGTGGAAACACCATATATTTT,CASSFLSGNTIYF
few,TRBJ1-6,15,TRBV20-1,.,TGCAGTGCTAGGGGGGCTGGCCGCCCTAATTCACCCCTCCACTTT,CSARGAGRPNSPLHF
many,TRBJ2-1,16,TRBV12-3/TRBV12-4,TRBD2,TGTGCCAGCAGTTCAATAGCGGGGGGGTCCTACAATGAGCAGTTCTTC,CASSSIAGGSYNEQFF
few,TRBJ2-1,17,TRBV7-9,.,TGTGCCAGCAGCTTAGTAATAACTACTCCTCCCCACAATGAGCAGTTCTTC,CASSLVITTPPHNEQFF
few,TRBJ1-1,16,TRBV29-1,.,TGCAGCGTGCTCGGGGCCTTCCAAAGGGCTAACACTGAAGCTTTCTTT,CSVLGAFQRANTEAFF
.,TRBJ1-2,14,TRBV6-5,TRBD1,TGTGCCAGCAGTTACGGGGGGACAGGGCTTGGCTACACCTTC,CASSYGGTGLGYTF
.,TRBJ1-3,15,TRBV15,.,TGTGCCACCAGCAGAGAACAGGTCTCTGGAAACACCATATATTTT,CATSREQVSGNTIYF
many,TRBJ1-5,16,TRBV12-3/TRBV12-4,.,TGTGCCAGCAGTTTAGCTTGGCAGGGGAGCAATCAGCCCCAGCATTTT,CASSLAWQGSNQPQHF
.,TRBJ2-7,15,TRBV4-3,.,TGCGCCAGCAGCCAGGGGGGCCGGGATAGAAACGAGCAGTACTTC,CASSQGGRDRNEQYF
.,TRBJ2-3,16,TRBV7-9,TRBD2,TGTGCCAGCAGCCAATCTAGCGGGAGATTCCCAGATACGCAGTATTTT,CASSQSSGRFPDTQYF
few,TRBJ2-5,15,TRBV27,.,TGTGCCAGCAGTCCATTGCCGGGACACCTTGAGACCCAGTACTTC,CASSPLPGHLETQYF
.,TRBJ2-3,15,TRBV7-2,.,TGTGCCAGCAGCTTAACCAACATACAGATACAGGGGCAGTATTTT,CASSLTNIQIQGQYF
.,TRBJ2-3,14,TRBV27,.,TGTGCCAGCAGTCCCACCCCGCGTGTAGATACGCAGTATTTT,CASSPTPRVDTQYF
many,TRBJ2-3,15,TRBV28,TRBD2,TGTGCCAGCAGTGAAGCGGGGCGGGGGGCGGATACGCAGTATTTT,CASSEAGRGADTQYF
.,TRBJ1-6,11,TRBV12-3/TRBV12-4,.,TGTGCCAGCAGTCAGGGTCTGGCCCTCCACTTT,CASSQGLALHF
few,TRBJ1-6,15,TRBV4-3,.,TGCGCCAGCAGCCAAGACACTGGGACTAATTCACCCCTCCACTTT,CASSQDTGTNSPLHF
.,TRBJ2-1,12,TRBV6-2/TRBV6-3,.,TGTGCCAGCAGGAGTAAGGGGAGTGAGCAGTTCTTC,CASRSKGSEQFF